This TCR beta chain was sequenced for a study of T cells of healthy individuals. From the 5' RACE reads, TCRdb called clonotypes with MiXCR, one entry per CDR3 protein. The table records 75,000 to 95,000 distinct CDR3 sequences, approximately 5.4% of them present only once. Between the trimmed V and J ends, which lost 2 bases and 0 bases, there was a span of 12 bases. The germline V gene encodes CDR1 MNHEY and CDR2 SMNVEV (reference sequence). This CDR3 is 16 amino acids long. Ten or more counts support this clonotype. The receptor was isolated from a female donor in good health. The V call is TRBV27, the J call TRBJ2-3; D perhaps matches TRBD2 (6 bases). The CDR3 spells CASSLVAAPSTDTQYF. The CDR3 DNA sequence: TGTGCCAGCAGTTTAGTAGCGGCCCCTAGCACAGATACGCAGTATTTT.